This T cell receptor beta chain is from a study of blood T cell repertoires in COVID-19. Turning to the study itself: The analysed material was cDNA or gDNA that came from T cells, B-cell-depleted T cells, or PBMCs.

The study assigned cohorts using participant-reported clinical history. This table comes from immunoSEQ multiplex PCR, and its TCRdb copy is limited to in-frame clones, with some not included. Of hundreds of thousands of clones listed, roughly four fifths are singletons. The receptor was isolated from a young man with acute COVID-19. The material sequenced was PBMCs or T cells enriched from blood (not recorded which).

For the CDR3, the DNA is TGCGCCAGCAGTGAGTCGAGCTCCTATAATTCACCCCTCCACTTT. Translation gives CASSESSSYNSPLHF. The V and J genes are TRBV10-2 and TRBJ1-6; D remains unclear. The CDR3 totals 15 residues. With 0 bases removed from V and 0 bases from J, the gap between germline ends came to 3 bases. CDR1 WSHSY and CDR2 SAAADI come from the germline V gene.